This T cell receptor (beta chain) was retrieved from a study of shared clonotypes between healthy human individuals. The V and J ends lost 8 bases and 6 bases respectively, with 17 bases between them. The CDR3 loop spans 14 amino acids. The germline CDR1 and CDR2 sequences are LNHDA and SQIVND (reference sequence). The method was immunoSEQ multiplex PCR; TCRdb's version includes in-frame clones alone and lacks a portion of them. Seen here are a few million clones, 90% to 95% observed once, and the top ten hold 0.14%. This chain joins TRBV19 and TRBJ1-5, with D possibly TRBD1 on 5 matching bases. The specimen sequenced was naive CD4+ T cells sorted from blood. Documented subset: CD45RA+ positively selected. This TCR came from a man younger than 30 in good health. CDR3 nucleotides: TGTGCCAGTGGTAGCGGGGGGGACTCTCAGCCCCAGCATTTT. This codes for CASGSGGDSQPQHF.